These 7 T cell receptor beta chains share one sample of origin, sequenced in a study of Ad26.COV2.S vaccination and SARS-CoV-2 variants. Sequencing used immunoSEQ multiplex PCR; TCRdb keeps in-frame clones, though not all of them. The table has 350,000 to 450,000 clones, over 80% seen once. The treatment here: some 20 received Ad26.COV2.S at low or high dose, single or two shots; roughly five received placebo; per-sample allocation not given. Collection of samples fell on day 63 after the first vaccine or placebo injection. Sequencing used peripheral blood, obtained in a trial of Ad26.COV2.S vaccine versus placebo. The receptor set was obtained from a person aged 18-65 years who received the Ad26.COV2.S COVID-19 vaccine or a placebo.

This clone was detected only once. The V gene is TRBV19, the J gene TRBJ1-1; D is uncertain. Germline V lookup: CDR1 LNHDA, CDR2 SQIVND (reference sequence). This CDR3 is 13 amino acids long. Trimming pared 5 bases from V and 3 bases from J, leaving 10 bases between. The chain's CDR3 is CASSPGPHTEAFF. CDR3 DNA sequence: TGTGCCAGTAGTCCCGGACCACACACTGAAGCTTTCTTT. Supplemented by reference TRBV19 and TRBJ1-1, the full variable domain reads DGGITQSPKYLFRKEGQNVTLSCEQNLNHDAMYWYRQDPGQGLRLIYYSQIVNDFQKGDIAEGYSVSREKKESFPLTVTSAQKNPTAFYLCASSPGPHTEAFFGQGTRLTVV.

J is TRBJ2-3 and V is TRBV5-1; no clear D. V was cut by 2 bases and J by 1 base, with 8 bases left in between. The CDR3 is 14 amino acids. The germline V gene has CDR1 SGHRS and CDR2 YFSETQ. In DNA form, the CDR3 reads TGCGCCAGCAGCTTAACCTCGCGCACAGATACGCAGTATTTT. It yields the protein CASSLTSRTDTQYF.

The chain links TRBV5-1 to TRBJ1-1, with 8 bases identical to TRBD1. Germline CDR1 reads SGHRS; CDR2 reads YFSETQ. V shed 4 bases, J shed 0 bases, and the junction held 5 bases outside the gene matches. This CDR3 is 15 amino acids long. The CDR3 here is CASSTGQGMNTEAFF. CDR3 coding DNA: TGCGCCAGCAGCACCGGACAGGGAATGAACACTGAAGCTTTCTTT.

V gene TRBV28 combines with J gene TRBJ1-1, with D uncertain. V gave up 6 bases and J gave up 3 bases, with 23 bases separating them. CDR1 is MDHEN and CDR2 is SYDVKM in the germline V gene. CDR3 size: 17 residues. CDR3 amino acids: CASSRGGQSFPDTEAFF. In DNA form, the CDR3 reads TGTGCCAGCAGCCGGGGTGGGCAGAGTTTCCCCGACACTGAAGCTTTCTTT.

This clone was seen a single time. The CDR3 coding sequence is TGCGCCAGCAGCTTAATGACAGGGGCAAGCACCGGGGAGCTGTTTTTT. Protein: CASSLMTGASTGELFF. The rearrangement joins TRBV5-1 to TRBJ2-2; 8 positions match TRBD1. This CDR3 contains 16 residues. Germline lookup yields CDR1 SGHRS and CDR2 YFSETQ. V lost 2 bases and J lost 4; bases outside the gene matches: 7.

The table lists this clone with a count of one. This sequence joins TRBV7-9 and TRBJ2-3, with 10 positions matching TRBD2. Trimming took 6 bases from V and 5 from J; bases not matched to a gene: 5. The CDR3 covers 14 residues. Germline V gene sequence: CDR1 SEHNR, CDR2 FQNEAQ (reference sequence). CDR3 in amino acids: CASSQRGGGDTQYF. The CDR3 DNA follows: TGTGCCAGCAGTCAGCGGGGGGGTGGAGATACGCAGTATTTT. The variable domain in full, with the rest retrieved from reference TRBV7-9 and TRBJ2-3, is DTGVSQNPRHKITKRGQNVTFRCDPISEHNRLYWYRQTLGQGPEFLTYFQNEAQLEKSRLLSDRFSAERPKGSFSTLEIQRTEQGDSAMYLCASSQRGGGDTQYFGPGTRLTVL.

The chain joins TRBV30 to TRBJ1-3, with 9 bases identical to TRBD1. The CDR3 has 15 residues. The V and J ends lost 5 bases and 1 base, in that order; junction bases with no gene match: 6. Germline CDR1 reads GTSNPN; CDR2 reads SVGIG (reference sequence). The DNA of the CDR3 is TGTGCCTGGTTGGGGACAGGGTGGTCTGGAAACACCATATATTTT. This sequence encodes CAWLGTGWSGNTIYF.